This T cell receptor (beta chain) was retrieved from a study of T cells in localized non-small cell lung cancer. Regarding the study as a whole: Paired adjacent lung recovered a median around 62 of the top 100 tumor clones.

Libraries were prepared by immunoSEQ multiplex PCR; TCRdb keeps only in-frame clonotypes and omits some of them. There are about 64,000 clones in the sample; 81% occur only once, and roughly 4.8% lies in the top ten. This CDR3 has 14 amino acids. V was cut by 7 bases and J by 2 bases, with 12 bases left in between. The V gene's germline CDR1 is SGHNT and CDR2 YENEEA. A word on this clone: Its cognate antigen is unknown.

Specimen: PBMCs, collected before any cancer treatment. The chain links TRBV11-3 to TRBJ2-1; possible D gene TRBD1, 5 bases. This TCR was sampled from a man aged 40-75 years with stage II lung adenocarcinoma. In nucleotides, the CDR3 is TGTGCCAGCACCCTAGGGGCCGCCTACAATGAGCAGTTCTTC. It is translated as CASTLGAAYNEQFF.